Sequencing of this TCR beta chain was carried out in a study of T cell changes during pregnancy in multiple sclerosis. Germline V lookup: CDR1 LNHNV, CDR2 YYDKDF (reference sequence). CDR3 length equals 14 residues. Trimming stripped 3 bases from V and 6 bases from J, with 14 bases between. Only in-frame clones appear in the TCRdb table, and some are missing; sequencing was by immunoSEQ multiplex PCR. The sample includes 100,000 or so clones, about nine tenths of them seen just once. This TCR derives from a female donor with multiple sclerosis, enrolled in a pregnancy study. The specimen comprised peripheral blood, sampled in the second trimester of pregnancy. The chain links TRBV15 to TRBJ1-2; TRBD1 might be the D (5 bases). CDR3: CATSRVGAANGYTF. The DNA for the CDR3 is TGTGCCACCAGCAGGGTTGGGGCGGCCAATGGCTACACCTTC.